This TCR beta chain was recorded in a study of human T cells and chemical hapten exposure. For the study at large: It was small differences in pooled library volume that mainly caused per-sample TCR yields to vary.

This clonotype was detected only a few times. What it recognizes is unknown. During construction of the library, unique molecular identifiers were attached to individual cDNA molecules for quantitative, reproducible TCR counting. Per the study methods: Per-sample TCR counts ranged from about 23,224 to 750,000, median about 98,000. TCRdb passed the RACE reads through MiXCR, listing each CDR3 protein once. The V and J calls here are based on TCRdb, not the publication. The table has approximately 90,000 distinct CDR3 sequences, about 8.8% seen once. Study outcomes and limitations: Sensitization with DPC brought no change to TCRs above 1 in 1000 in frequency.

Time point: healthy volunteer bleed at 2 weeks. Total RNA was extracted from unfractionated whole blood. The CDR3 spans 12 residues. The V and J ends lost 4 bases and 5 bases respectively, with 6 bases between them. The V gene's germline CDR1 is MNHNS and CDR2 SASEGT. The origin of this receptor is a female donor in good health. Some clones in this sample may be carry-over from other donors' samples. Material: whole blood. V and J are TRBV6-1 and TRBJ2-1; no clear D gene. The CDR3 sequence is CASSGSNNEQFF. As DNA, the CDR3 is TGTGCCAGCAGTGGAAGCAACAATGAGCAGTTCTTC.